These 21 T cell receptor beta chains share one sample of origin, sequenced in a study of T cells in Graves' hyperthyroidism and ophthalmopathy. Regions amplified from RNA transcripts were the TCR beta CDR3 regions. In the first-round RT-PCR of the TCR CDR3, the HTBI primer set was used. TCRdb reanalysed the multiplex PCR reads using MiXCR and keeps one entry per CDR3 protein. The sample lists roughly 660,000 distinct CDR3 sequences; 17% were seen once. Sequencing used blood. These receptors were obtained from a man aged 45-60 years with Graves' hyperthyroidism.

V usage is TRBV6-5 and J usage is TRBJ2-7, with a tentative D call TRBD2 (6 bases). The germline CDR1 and CDR2 sequences are MNHEY and SVGAGI. Trimming took off 0 bases at V and 4 bases at J, with 13 bases between the two ends. The CDR3 runs to 15 residues. CDR3 DNA: TGTGCCAGCAGTTACTCGCCCGGGAGAAGTTACGAGCAGTACTTC. It translates to CASSYSPGRSYEQYF.

In its sample, this clonotype was seen many times. The V gene is TRBV7-9, the J gene TRBJ2-1; no definite D call. The ends were cut back, 4 bases at V and 3 bases at J, with 7 bases in the middle. CDR3 length: 13 residues. Germline CDR1 and CDR2: SEHNR and FQNEAQ (reference sequence). CDR3 DNA: TGTGCCAGCAGCTCAAGTGGCTACAATGAGCAGTTCTTC. As protein: CASSSSGYNEQFF.

This clonotype was counted many times. The chain carries TRBV11-2 and TRBJ2-7; D is uncertain. Per germline, CDR1 SGHAT and CDR2 FQNNGV. V was pared by 3 bases and J by 6 bases, with 15 bases between. The CDR3 runs to 14 residues. The CDR3 loop is CASSFGQTSGEQYF. As DNA, the CDR3 is TGTGCCAGCAGCTTCGGCCAGACCTCTGGCGAGCAGTACTTC.

About this clonotype itself: A clone one base away is much larger, so this may be a read error. J is TRBJ2-1 and V is TRBV5-1; the D gene is possibly TRBD1 (6 bases). CDR1 and CDR2 from the germline V gene are SGHRS and YFSETQ. This CDR3 region has 16 residues. The CDR3 spells CASSLEWDIFYNEEFF. DNA for the CDR3: TGCGCCAGCAGCTTGGAGTGGGACATTTTCTACAATGAGGAGTTCTTC.

This clonotype was counted many times. The chain carries TRBV18 and TRBJ2-4, with D perhaps TRBD1 (6 bases). The CDR3 consists of 14 residues. Trimming cost V 3 bases and J 8 bases, with 14 bases left between them. Germline lookup yields CDR1 KGHSH and CDR2 LQKENI. CDR3 region: CASSPGRGGYIQYF. CDR3 bases: TGTGCCAGCTCACCCGGCAGGGGCGGGTACATTCAGTACTTC.

The rearrangement joins TRBV29-1 to TRBJ1-2; no clear D. CDR1 is SQVTM and CDR2 is ANQGSEA in the germline V gene. Trimming shortened V by 6 bases and J by 2 bases, and 22 bases separated the two germline ends. The CDR3 totals 16 residues. This CDR3 is CSVSAWMGLENYGYTF. DNA of the CDR3: TGCAGCGTGTCCGCCTGGATGGGTCTAGAAAACTATGGCTACACCTTC.

This clonotype was detected many times. The genes are TRBV6-1 and TRBJ1-2; 11 bases align to TRBD1. Germline CDR1 reads MNHNS; CDR2 reads SASEGT. The CDR3 sequence is 16 residues long. J lost 3 bases, V lost 2 bases, and 5 bases had no gene match. The CDR3 bases are TGTGCCAGCAGTGAACGAGGACAGGGGGCTTACTATGGCTACACCTTC. Amino acids: CASSERGQGAYYGYTF.

V usage is TRBV19 and J usage is TRBJ1-1; D is possibly TRBD1 (5 bases). Trimming removed 11 bases at V and 5 bases at J, with 21 bases between. The CDR3 sequence is 14 residues long. The germline V gene encodes CDR1 LNHDA and CDR2 SQIVND (reference sequence). The CDR3 nucleotides are TGTGCCGCTTCTAGGGGCGCTTTGGTTACTGAAGCTTTCTTT. It yields the protein CAASRGALVTEAFF.

This clonotype has a handful of counts. The CDR3 DNA is TGTGCCAGCAGTTACAAGGGGGCTTCGAACACTGAAGCTTTCTTT. Amino acids: CASSYKGASNTEAFF. The chain employs TRBV6-2 or TRBV6-3 and TRBJ1-1, with 7 bases fitting TRBD1. The CDR3 length is 15 residues. The trim removed 2 bases at V and 1 base at J, leaving 4 bases unmatched. CDR1 is MNHEY, CDR2 SVGEGT, per germline.

This clonotype was recorded many times. V gene TRBV7-9 combines with J gene TRBJ1-1; 9 bases agree with TRBD1. Germline CDR1 reads SEHNR; CDR2 reads FQNEAQ (reference sequence). The junction had 11 bases not matched to a gene; V was cut back by 5 bases and J by 1 base. CDR3 length equals 17 residues. For the CDR3, the DNA is TGTGCCAGCAGCCAACCGGGACAGGGCCGGGGGAACACTGAAGCTTTCTTT. Its translation is CASSQPGQGRGNTEAFF.

This clonotype was found a few times. The chain employs TRBV3-1 and TRBJ2-3; the match to TRBD2 covers 10 bases. V lost 3 bases, J lost 4 bases, and 7 bases stayed unmatched. The CDR3 length is 16 residues. The V gene's germline CDR1 is LGHDT and CDR2 YNNKEL (reference sequence). The CDR3 DNA is TGTGCCAGCAGCCACTGGGGACTAGCGTCCCCAGATACGCAGTATTTT. This sequence encodes CASSHWGLASPDTQYF.

V is TRBV28 and J is TRBJ2-7, with 8 bases lining up with TRBD1. Germline V gene lookup returns CDR1 MDHEN and CDR2 SYDVKM. This CDR3 region has 14 residues. Unmatched junction bases numbered 8, after V lost 6 bases and J lost 4 bases. CDR3 sequence: CASSLRTGKYEQYF. The CDR3, as DNA: TGTGCCAGCAGCCTCCGGACAGGGAAATACGAGCAGTACTTC. The complete variable domain, with remaining parts taken from reference TRBV28 and TRBJ2-7, reads DVKVTQSSRYLVKRTGEKVFLECVQDMDHENMFWYRQDPGLGLRLIYFSYDVKMKEKGDIPEGYSVSREKKERFSLILESASTNQTSMYLCASSLRTGKYEQYFGPGTRLTVT.

This clonotype was detected many times. The V and J genes are TRBV10-1 and TRBJ2-2; 11 bases align to TRBD1. CDR1 and CDR2 from the germline V gene are WNHNN and SYGVQD (reference sequence). V shed 5 bases, J shed 4 bases, and the junction held 9 bases outside the gene matches. The CDR3 sequence is 17 residues long. CDR3 loop: CASSRTGGSFGTGELFF. The CDR3 nucleotides read TGCGCCAGCAGTAGGACAGGGGGCTCTTTCGGCACCGGGGAGCTGTTTTTT.

J is TRBJ1-2 and V is TRBV18; TRBD1 might be the D (6 bases). From germline, CDR1 is KGHSH and CDR2 LQKENI. Trimming pared 6 bases from V and 5 bases from J, leaving 19 bases between. CDR3 length equals 15 residues. The CDR3, as DNA: TGTGCCAGCTCCCAGTCAACAGGGACCGATTATGGCTACACCTTC. Protein product: CASSQSTGTDYGYTF.

This clonotype was detected ten times or more. V is TRBV11-2 and J is TRBJ2-2; TRBD2 matches at 7 bases. Germline trimming cut 1 base from V and 2 bases from J; bases unmatched to any gene: 1. Germline V CDR1 and CDR2: SGHAT, FQNNGV. This CDR3 is built from 15 residues. CDR3 sequence reads: CASSLAGGNTGELFF. The CDR3 region has the DNA TGTGCCAGCAGCTTAGCGGGAGGTAACACCGGGGAGCTGTTTTTT.

The chain links TRBV6-5 to TRBJ1-3; D is unclear. In germline, CDR1 is MNHEY, CDR2 SVGAGI. V was trimmed by 1 base and J by 0 bases, leaving 13 bases between them. The CDR3 has 17 residues. In nucleotides, the CDR3 is TGTGCCAGCAGTTACTTTGGCGGGAAAAGCTCTGGAAACACCATATATTTT. Amino acid sequence: CASSYFGGKSSGNTIYF.

This chain joins TRBV5-6 and TRBJ2-1; D gene unclear. The germline V gene encodes CDR1 SGHDT and CDR2 YYEEEE. V lost 1 base, J lost 10 bases, and 15 bases lay in between. The CDR3 totals 14 residues. The DNA of the CDR3 is TGTGCCAGCAGCTTGTATTCAGCCCTTCACGAGCAGTTCTTC. It yields the protein CASSLYSALHEQFF.

Regarding this clonotype: A much larger clone differs from this one at a single base, so this may be a read error. The chain joins TRBV18 to TRBJ1-1; D gene uncertain. From germline, CDR1 is KGHSH and CDR2 LQKENI. The germline V and J ends were trimmed by 2 bases and 1 base, with 8 bases remaining between them. CDR3 length equals 14 residues. The CDR3 loop is CASSPSQENTEAFF. CDR3 in DNA: TGTGCCAGCTCACCAAGTCAGGAGAACACTGAAGCTTTCTTT. The full variable domain, in which reference TRBV18 and TRBJ1-1 provide the parts outside the CDR3, is NAGVMQNPRHLVRRRGQEARLRCSPMKGHSHVYWYRQLPEEGLKFMVYLQKENIIDESGMPKERFSAEFPKEGPSILRIQQVVRGDSAAYFCASSPSQENTEAFFGQGTRLTVV.

V usage is TRBV6-2 or TRBV6-3 and J usage is TRBJ2-2; the D gene is possibly TRBD1 (6 bases). CDR1 is MNHEY and CDR2 is SVGEGT in the germline V gene. The CDR3 totals 14 residues. Deletions cut 4 bases from V and 6 bases from J, with 12 bases between. The CDR3 sequence is CASSSQGPSGELFF. The CDR3 DNA is TGTGCCAGCAGTTCACAGGGCCCGTCCGGGGAGCTGTTTTTT.

Here the CDR3 reads CSAIDGSYEQYF. In nucleotides, the CDR3 is TGCAGCGCAATTGACGGTTCCTACGAGCAGTACTTC. The chain recombines TRBV29-1 with TRBJ2-7; no clear D. Germline V gene data show CDR1 as SQVTM and CDR2 as ANQGSEA. The CDR3 has 12 amino acids. V dropped 7 bases and J dropped 1 base, with 11 bases sitting between them.

This clonotype came up a few times. This chain links TRBV3-1 with TRBJ2-7; 9 positions agree with TRBD2. With V trimmed by 5 bases and J by 2 bases, 7 bases remained unmatched. The V gene's germline CDR1 is LGHDT and CDR2 YNNKEL (reference sequence). The CDR3 is made up of 15 amino acids. The CDR3 bases are TGTGCCAGCAGCAGGCTAGCGGGACGTACCTACGAGCAGTACTTC. It codes for CASSRLAGRTYEQYF.